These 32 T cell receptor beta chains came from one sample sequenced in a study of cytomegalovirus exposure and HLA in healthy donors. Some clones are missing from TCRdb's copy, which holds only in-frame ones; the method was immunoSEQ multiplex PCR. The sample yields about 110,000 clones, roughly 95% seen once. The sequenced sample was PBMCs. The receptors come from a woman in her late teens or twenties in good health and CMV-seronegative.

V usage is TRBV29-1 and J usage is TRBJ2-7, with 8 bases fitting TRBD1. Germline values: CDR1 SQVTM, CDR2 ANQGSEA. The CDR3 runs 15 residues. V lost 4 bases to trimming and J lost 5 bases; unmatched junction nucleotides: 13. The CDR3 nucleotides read TGCAGCGTTGTGGGGCCAGGGGGCCTCGAGGACGAGCAGTACTTC. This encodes CSVVGPGGLEDEQYF.

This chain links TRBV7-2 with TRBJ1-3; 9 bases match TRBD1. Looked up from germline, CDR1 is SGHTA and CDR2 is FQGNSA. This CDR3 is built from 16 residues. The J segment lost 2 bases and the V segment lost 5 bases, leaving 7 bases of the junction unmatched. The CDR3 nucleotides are TGTGCCAGCAGCCTTACCCGACAGGGGGCTGGAAACACCATATATTTT. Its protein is CASSLTRQGAGNTIYF.

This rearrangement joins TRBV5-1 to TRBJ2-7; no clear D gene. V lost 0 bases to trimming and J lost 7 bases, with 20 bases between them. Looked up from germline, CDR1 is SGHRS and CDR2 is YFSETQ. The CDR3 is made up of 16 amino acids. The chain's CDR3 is CASSLAGSISLGEQYF. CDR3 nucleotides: TGCGCCAGCAGCTTGGCCGGGTCTATATCCCTCGGTGAGCAGTACTTC.

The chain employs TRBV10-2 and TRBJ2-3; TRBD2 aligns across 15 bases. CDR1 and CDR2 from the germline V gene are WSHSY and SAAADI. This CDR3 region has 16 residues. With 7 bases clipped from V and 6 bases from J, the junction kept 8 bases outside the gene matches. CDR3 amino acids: CASKPGLAGGDDTQYF. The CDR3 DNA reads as TGCGCCAGCAAACCAGGACTAGCGGGGGGGGACGATACGCAGTATTTT.

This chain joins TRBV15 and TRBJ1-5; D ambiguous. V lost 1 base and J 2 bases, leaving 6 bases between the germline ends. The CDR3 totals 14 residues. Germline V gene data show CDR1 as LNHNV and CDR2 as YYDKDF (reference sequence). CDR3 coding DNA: TGTGCCACCAGCAGAGTTCGGGGCAATCAGCCCCAGCATTTT. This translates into CATSRVRGNQPQHF.

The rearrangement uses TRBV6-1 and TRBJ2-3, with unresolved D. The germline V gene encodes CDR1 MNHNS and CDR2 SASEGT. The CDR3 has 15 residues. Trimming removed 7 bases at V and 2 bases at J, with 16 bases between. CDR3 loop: CASKLLPAATDTQYF. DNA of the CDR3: TGTGCCAGCAAACTCCTCCCGGCGGCCACAGATACGCAGTATTTT.

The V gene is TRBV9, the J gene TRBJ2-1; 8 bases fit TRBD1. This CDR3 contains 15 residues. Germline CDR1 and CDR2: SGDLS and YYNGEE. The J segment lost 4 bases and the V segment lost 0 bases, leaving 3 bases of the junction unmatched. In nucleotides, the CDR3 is TGTGCCAGCAGCGTAGCAGGACAGGGATACAATGAGCAGTTCTTC. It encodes CASSVAGQGYNEQFF.

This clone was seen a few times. CDR3 nucleotide sequence: TGTGCCAGCAGCAAGCAGAGGGACAGGGGGCTAGTTAATGAAAAACTGTTTTTT. This translates into CASSKQRDRGLVNEKLFF. The chain combines TRBV5-4 with TRBJ1-4; 12 bases agree with TRBD1. The germline gives CDR1 SGHNT, CDR2 YYREEE (reference sequence). V was clipped by 4 bases and J by 4 bases; unmatched bases: 11. There are 18 residues in the CDR3. Together with reference TRBV5-4 and TRBJ1-4, the CDR3 gives the full variable domain: ETGVTQSPTHLIKTRGQQVTLRCSSQSGHNTVSWYQQALGQGPQFIFQYYREEENGRGNFPPRFSGLQFPNYSSELNVNALELDDSALYLCASSKQRDRGLVNEKLFFGSGTQLSVL.

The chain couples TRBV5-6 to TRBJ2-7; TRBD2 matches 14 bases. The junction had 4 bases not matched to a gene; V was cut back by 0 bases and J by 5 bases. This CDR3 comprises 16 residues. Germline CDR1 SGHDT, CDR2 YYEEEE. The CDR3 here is CASSLVAGLAGDEQYF. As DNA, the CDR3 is TGTGCCAGCAGCTTGGTCGCGGGACTAGCGGGGGACGAGCAGTACTTC.

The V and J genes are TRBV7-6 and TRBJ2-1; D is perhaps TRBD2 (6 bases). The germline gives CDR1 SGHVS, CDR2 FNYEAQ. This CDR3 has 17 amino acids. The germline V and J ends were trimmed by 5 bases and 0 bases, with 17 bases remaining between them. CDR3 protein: CASSRRDSQTSYNEQFF. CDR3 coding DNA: TGTGCCAGCAGCCGCCGGGACTCTCAAACCTCCTACAATGAGCAGTTCTTC.

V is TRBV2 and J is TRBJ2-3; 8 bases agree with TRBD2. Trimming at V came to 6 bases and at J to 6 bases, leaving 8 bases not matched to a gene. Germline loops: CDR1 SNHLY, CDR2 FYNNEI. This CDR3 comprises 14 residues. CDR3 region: CASSWTSISDTQYF. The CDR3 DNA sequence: TGTGCCAGCAGCTGGACTAGCATTTCCGATACGCAGTATTTT.

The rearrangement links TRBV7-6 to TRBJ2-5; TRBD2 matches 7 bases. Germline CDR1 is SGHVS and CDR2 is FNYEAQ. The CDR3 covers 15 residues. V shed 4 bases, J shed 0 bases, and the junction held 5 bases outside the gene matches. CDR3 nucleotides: TGTGCCAGCAGCTACCGAGCGGGGAACCAAGAGACCCAGTACTTC. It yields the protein CASSYRAGNQETQYF.

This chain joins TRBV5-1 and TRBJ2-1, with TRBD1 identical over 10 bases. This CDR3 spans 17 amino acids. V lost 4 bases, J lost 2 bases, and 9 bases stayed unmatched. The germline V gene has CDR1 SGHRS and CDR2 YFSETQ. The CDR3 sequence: CASSIGQGVWTYNEQFF. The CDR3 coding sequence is TGCGCCAGCAGCATAGGACAGGGGGTTTGGACCTACAATGAGCAGTTCTTC.

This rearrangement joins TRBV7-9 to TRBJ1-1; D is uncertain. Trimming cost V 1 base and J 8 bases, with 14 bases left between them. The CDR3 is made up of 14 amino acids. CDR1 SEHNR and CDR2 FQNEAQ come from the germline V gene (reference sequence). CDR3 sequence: CASSLVGELVEAFF. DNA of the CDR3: TGTGCCAGCAGCTTAGTCGGGGAATTGGTGGAAGCTTTCTTT.

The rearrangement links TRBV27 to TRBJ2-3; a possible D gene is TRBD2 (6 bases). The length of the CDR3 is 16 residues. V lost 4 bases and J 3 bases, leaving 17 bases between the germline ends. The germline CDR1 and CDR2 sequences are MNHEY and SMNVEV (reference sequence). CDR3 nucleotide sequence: TGTGCCAGCAGTTCTACCGGGGGTGGAATTACAGATACGCAGTATTTT. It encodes CASSSTGGGITDTQYF.

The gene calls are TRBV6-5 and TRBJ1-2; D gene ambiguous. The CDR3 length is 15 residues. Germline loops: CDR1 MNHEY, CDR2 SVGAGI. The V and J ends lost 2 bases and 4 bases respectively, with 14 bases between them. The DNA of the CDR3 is TGTGCCAGCAGTTACGCGCCGGGTATGGGCTATGGCTACACCTTC. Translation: CASSYAPGMGYGYTF.

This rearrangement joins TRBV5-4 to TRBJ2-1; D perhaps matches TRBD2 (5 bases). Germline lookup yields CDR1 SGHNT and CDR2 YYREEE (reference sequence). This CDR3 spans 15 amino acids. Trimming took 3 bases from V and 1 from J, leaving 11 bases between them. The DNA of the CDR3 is TGTGCCAGCAGCTCAACGGGGTGGTCCTACAATGAGCAGTTCTTC. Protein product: CASSSTGWSYNEQFF.

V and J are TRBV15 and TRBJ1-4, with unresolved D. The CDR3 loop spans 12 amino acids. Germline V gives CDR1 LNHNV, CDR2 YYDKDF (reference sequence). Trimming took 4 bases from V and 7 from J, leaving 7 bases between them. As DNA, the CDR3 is TGTGCCACCAGCAAACGAGGTGAAAAACTGTTTTTT. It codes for CATSKRGEKLFF. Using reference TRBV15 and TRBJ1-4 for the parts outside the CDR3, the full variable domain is DAMVIQNPRYQVTQFGKPVTLSCSQTLNHNVMYWYQQKSSQAPKLLFHYYDKDFNNEADTPDNFQSRRPNTSFCFLDIRSPGLGDTAMYLCATSKRGEKLFFGSGTQLSVL.

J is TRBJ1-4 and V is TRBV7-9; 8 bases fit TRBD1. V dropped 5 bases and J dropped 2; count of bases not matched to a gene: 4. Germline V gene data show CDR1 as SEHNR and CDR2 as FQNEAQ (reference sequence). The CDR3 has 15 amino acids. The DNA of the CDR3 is TGTGCCAGCAGCCGACAGGGGAACACTAATGAAAAACTGTTTTTT. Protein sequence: CASSRQGNTNEKLFF.

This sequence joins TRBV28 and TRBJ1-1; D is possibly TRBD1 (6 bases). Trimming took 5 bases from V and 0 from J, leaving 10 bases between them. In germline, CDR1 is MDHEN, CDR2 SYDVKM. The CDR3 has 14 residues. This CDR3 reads CASSRGGVNTEAFF. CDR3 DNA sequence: TGTGCCAGCAGTAGGGGGGGCGTGAACACTGAAGCTTTCTTT.

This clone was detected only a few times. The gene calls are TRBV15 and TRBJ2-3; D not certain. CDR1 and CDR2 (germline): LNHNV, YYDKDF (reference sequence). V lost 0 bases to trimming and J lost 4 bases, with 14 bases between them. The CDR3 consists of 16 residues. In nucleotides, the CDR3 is TGTGCCACCAGCAGAGATTACGGTACAGTGGCAGATACGCAGTATTTT. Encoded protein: CATSRDYGTVADTQYF.

CDR3: CASSLGTRENTGELFF. The CDR3 DNA reads TGTGCCAGCAGTTTGGGGACTAGGGAGAACACCGGGGAGCTGTTTTTT. This chain connects TRBV28 to TRBJ2-2; TRBD2 matches at 8 bases. Trimming cost V 3 bases and J 1 base; bases outside gene matches: 4. The germline gives CDR1 MDHEN, CDR2 SYDVKM. CDR3 length equals 16 residues.

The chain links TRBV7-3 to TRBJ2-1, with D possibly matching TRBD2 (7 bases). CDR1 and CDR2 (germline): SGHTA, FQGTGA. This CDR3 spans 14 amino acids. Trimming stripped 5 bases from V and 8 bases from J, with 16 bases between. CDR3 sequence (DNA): TGTGCCAGCAGCCAAAGGGGGGGGGCGGATGAGCAGTTCTTC. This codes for CASSQRGGADEQFF.

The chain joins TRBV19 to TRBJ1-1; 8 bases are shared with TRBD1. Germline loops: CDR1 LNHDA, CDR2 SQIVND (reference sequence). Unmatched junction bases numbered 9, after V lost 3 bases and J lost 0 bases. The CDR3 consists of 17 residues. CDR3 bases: TGTGCCAGTAGTATGATTGGGACAGGTTGGGTGAACACTGAAGCTTTCTTT. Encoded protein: CASSMIGTGWVNTEAFF.

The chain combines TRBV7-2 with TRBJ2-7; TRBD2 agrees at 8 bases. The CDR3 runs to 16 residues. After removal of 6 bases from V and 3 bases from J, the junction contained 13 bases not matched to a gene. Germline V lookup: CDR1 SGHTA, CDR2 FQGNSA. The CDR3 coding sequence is TGTGCCAGCAGTTACCGAGGCGGGGGGATTTACTACGAGCAGTACTTC. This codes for CASSYRGGGIYYEQYF. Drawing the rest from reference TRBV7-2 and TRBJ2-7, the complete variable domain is GAGVSQSPSNKVTEKGKDVELRCDPISGHTALYWYRQSLGQGLEFLIYFQGNSAPDKSGLPSDRFSAERTGGSVSTLTIQRTQQEDSAVYLCASSYRGGGIYYEQYFGPGTRLTVT.

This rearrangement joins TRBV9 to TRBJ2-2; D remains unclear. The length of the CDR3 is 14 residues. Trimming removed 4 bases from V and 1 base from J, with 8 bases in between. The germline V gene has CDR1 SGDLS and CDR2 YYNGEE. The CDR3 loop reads CASSPRGNTGELFF. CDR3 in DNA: TGTGCCAGCAGCCCTCGAGGGAACACCGGGGAGCTGTTTTTT.

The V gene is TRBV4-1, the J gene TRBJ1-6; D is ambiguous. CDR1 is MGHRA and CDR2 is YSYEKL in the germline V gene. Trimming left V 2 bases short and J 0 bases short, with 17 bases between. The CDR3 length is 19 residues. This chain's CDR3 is CASSQTATRQSSYNSPLHF. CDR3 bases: TGCGCCAGCAGCCAAACTGCGACACGGCAGAGCTCCTATAATTCACCCCTCCACTTT.

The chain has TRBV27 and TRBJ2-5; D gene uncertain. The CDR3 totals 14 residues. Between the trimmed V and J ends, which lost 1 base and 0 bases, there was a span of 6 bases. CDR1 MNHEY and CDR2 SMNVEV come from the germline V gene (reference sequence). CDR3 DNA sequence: TGTGCCAGCAGTTTATGGGCAGACCAAGAGACCCAGTACTTC. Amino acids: CASSLWADQETQYF.

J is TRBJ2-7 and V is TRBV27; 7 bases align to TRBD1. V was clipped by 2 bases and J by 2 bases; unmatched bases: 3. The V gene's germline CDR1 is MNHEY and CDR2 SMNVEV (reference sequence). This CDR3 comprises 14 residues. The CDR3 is CASSLRGTAYEQYF. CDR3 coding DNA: TGTGCCAGCAGTTTAAGGGGGACAGCCTACGAGCAGTACTTC.

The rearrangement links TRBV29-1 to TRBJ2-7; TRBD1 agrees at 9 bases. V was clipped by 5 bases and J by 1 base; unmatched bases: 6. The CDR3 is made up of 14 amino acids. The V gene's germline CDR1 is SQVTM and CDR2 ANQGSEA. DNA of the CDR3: TGCAGCGTTCTCAAGACAGGGGGGTCCTACGAGCAGTACTTC. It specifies CSVLKTGGSYEQYF.

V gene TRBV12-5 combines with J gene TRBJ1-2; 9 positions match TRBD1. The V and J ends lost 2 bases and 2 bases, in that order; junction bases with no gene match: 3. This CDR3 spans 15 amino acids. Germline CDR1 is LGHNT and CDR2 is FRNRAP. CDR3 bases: TGTGCTAGTGGTTTGAGACAGGGGGACAACTATGGCTACACCTTC. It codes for CASGLRQGDNYGYTF.

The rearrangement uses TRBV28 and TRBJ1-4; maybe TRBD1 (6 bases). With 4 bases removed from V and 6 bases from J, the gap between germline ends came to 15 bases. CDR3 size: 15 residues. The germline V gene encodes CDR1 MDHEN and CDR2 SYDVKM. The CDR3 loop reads CASSSQGRSYEKLFF. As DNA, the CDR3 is TGTGCCAGCAGTTCACAGGGAAGGTCTTATGAAAAACTGTTTTTT.